This T cell receptor (beta chain) was observed in a study of glioma-infiltrating T cells after dendritic cell vaccination. Looking at the study overall: Samples are from glioblastoma patients in Phase I and II dendritic cell vaccine trials.

Of note for this clone: An end of the junction does not agree with germline; a read error may underlie this.

Indicated time point: after dendritic cell vaccination, including at tumor progression/relapse. Per germline, CDR1 SGHAT and CDR2 FQNNGV. The CDR3 is made up of 13 amino acids. Profiling relied on immunoSEQ multiplex PCR, and the TCRdb table lists in-frame clones only, not all of them. Among 85,000 to 100,000 clones, more than 70% were seen once, and the ten largest hold 5.4%. The sequence derives from a human donor with glioblastoma. Source: blood, taken after dendritic cell vaccination. The chain is built from TRBV11-2 and TRBJ2-7, with 9 nucleotides matching TRBD2. The CDR3 reads CASSLERGLAVDF. The CDR3 DNA reads as TGTGCCAGCAGCTTAGAAAGGGGACTAGCCGTGGACTTC.